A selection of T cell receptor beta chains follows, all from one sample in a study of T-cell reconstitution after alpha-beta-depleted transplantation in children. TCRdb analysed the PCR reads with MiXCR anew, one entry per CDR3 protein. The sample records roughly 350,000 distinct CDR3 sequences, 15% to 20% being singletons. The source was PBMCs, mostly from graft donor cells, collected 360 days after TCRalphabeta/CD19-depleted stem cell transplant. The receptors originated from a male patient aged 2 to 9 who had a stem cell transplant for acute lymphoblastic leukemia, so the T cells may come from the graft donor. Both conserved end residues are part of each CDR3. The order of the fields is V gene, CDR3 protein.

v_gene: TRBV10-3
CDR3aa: CAISEGRSLGEQYF

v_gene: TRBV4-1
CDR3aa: CASSHSLNTGELFF

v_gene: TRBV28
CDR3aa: CASSSRGGLAGQETQYF

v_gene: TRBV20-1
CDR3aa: CSARWGGGPPDTQYF

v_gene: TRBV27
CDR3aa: CASSLLGGGTGELFF

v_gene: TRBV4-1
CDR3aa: CASSHAGTGGDEQYF

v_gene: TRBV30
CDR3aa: CAWTPVGWKTQYF

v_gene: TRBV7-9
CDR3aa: CASSPPRGSQPETQYF

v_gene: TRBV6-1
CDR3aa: CASSEQTLLLLAKNIQYF

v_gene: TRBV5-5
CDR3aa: CASSLGRGYLQPQHF

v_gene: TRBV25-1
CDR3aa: CASSEFVAGDTDTQYF

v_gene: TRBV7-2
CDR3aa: CASSLYSEGLYEQYF